This entry is about one TCR beta chain. This sample is part of a study of cytomegalovirus exposure and HLA in healthy donors. CDR3 length equals 14 residues. CDR1 and CDR2 (germline): LNHDA, SQIVND (reference sequence). Trimming shortened V by 3 bases and J by 2 bases, and 10 bases separated the two germline ends. PCR was performed using 60 Vbeta and 13 Jbeta primers. Assay used: immunoSEQ multiplex PCR; TCRdb lists only in-frame clones, some missing. This sample has around 110,000 clones; 65% to 85% occur once, and the top ten carry about 2%. The sample consisted of PBMCs. The gene calls are TRBV19 and TRBJ1-1; unclear D gene. The clonotype was recovered from a man aged 18 to 30 in good health and CMV-seronegative. The CDR3 nucleotides are TGTGCCAGTAGTATCGGGAGACTAAACACTGAAGCTTTCTTT. It specifies CASSIGRLNTEAFF.